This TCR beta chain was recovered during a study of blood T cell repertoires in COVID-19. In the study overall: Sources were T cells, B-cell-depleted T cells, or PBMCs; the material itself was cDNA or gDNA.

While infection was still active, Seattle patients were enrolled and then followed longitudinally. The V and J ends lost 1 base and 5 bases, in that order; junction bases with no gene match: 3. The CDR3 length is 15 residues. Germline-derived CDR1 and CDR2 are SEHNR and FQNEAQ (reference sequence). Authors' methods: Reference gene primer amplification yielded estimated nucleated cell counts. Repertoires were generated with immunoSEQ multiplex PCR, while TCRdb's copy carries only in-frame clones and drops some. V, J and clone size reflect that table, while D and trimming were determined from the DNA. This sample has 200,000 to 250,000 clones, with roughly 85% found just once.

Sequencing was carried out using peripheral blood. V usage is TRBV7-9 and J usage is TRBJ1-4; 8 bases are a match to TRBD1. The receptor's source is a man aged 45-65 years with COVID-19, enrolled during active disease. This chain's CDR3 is CASSLGDRRNEKLFF. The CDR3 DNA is TGTGCCAGCAGCTTAGGGGACAGGAGGAATGAAAAACTGTTTTTT.